This section outlines one T cell receptor beta chain sequence together with its context. Using immunoSEQ multiplex PCR, the repertoire was profiled, and TCRdb retains in-frame clones only, with some absent. The sample comprises about 120,000 clones, 85% to 95% of which are singletons, and roughly 2.6% rests with the top ten. The data stem from a study of control samples from healthy donors and cancer patients. The V gene lost 7 bases and the J gene lost 1 base, with 10 bases spanning the gap. The CDR3 runs to 13 residues. This chain joins TRBV12-3 or TRBV12-4 and TRBJ1-1, with a possible D match to TRBD1 (5 bases). The source of this sequence is a man aged 25 to 40 in good health. Sequenced input: blood. CDR3 sequence (DNA): TGTGCCAGCATTCGACAGAGGAACACTGAAGCTTTCTTT. Amino acid sequence: CASIRQRNTEAFF.